The 14 T cell receptor beta chains below all came from one sample that was sequenced in a study of T cell responses to AZD1222 COVID-19 vaccine. Sequencing used immunoSEQ multiplex PCR; TCRdb keeps in-frame clones, though not all of them. The sample holds about 100,000 clones, more than 75% seen once. The sample was peripheral blood, taken on day 0 of MenACWY control vaccination. Receptors originate from an adult in good health.

This chain connects TRBV6-5 to TRBJ2-3; 7 nucleotides align to TRBD2. V dropped 2 bases and J dropped 1; count of bases not matched to a gene: 3. The CDR3 has 15 amino acids. The V gene's germline CDR1 is MNHEY and CDR2 SVGAGI. CDR3 sequence: CASSYLAGGTDTQYF. The CDR3 nucleotides read TGTGCCAGCAGTTACCTCGCGGGAGGCACAGATACGCAGTATTTT.

Concerning this clone itself: The limits of the CDR3 on the DNA are not certain, so only TCRdb's listed CDR3 is given. J is TRBJ2-3 and V is TRBV7-5; the table calls TRBD2, which could not be checked here. TRBV7-5 is a listed pseudogene. The CDR3 is made up of 16 amino acids, end residues included. The CDR3 region is CARSLVGSGNGDTQYF.

This chain joins TRBV3-1 (or the pseudogene TRBV3-2) and TRBJ2-2; TRBD1 matches at 8 bases. CDR3 length: 15 residues. V shed 4 bases, J shed 6 bases, and the junction held 7 bases outside the gene matches. Per germline, CDR1 LGHDT and CDR2 YNNKEL (reference sequence). CDR3 region: CASSPADRVAGELFF. The CDR3 DNA reads TGTGCCAGCAGCCCCGCGGACAGGGTTGCCGGGGAGCTGTTTTTT.

The V gene is TRBV5-6, the J gene TRBJ1-6; D may be TRBD1 (5 bases). V was pared by 4 bases and J by 3 bases, with 8 bases between. Germline-derived CDR1 and CDR2 are SGHDT and YYEEEE. This CDR3 contains 14 residues. The CDR3 region is CASSRDRYNSPLHF. In nucleotides, the CDR3 is TGTGCCAGCAGCCGGGACCGCTATAATTCACCCCTCCACTTT.

The chain has TRBV9 and TRBJ1-5; no reliable D call. Germline V gene lookup returns CDR1 SGDLS and CDR2 YYNGEE. CDR3 length: 14 residues. The germline V and J ends were trimmed by 4 bases and 1 base, with 9 bases remaining between them. The CDR3 DNA reads TGTGCCAGCAGCCCTACGGGGAGCAATCAGCCCCAGCATTTT. Translated, it gives CASSPTGSNQPQHF.

The chain couples TRBV10-1 to TRBJ2-7; D unresolved. Trimming took 3 bases from V and 3 from J, leaving 9 bases between them. The germline V gene has CDR1 WNHNN and CDR2 SYGVQD (reference sequence). The CDR3 loop spans 13 amino acids. CDR3 nucleotide sequence: TGCGCCAGCAGTGATTGGGGAAACTACGAGCAGTACTTC. Translated, it gives CASSDWGNYEQYF.

This rearrangement joins TRBV6-5 to TRBJ1-5; D unresolved. The length of the CDR3 is 14 residues. The germline V and J ends were trimmed by 0 bases and 6 bases, with 9 bases remaining between them. Germline assignment: CDR1 MNHEY and CDR2 SVGAGI. As DNA, the CDR3 is TGTGCCAGCAGTTACTCGTCGGCTGGTCAGCCCCAGCATTTT. Its protein product is CASSYSSAGQPQHF.

The rearrangement joins TRBV29-1 to TRBJ1-4; D perhaps matches TRBD1 (6 bases). CDR1 SQVTM and CDR2 ANQGSEA come from the germline V gene. The CDR3 has 15 amino acids. The CDR3 loop reads CGVMRGTGAYEKLFF. The CDR3 DNA follows: TGCGGAGTGATGAGGGGGACGGGTGCCTATGAAAAACTGTTTTTT. Supplemented by reference TRBV29-1 and TRBJ1-4, the full variable domain reads SAVISQKPSRDICQRGTSLTIQCQVDSQVTMMFWYRQQPGQSLTLIATANQGSEATYESGFVIDKFPISRPNLTFSTLTVSNMSPEDSSIYLCGVMRGTGAYEKLFFGSGTQLSVL.

J is TRBJ1-1 and V is TRBV6-1; D is uncertain. The length of the CDR3 is 16 residues. Germline CDR1 MNHNS, CDR2 SASEGT. V gave up 2 bases and J gave up 3 bases, with 16 bases separating them. Here the CDR3 DNA reads TGTGCCAGCAGTGAACTCCTAGCTGGGATGGACACTGAAGCTTTCTTT. Translating gives CASSELLAGMDTEAFF.

The chain couples TRBV6-2 or TRBV6-3 to TRBJ1-5; a possible D gene is TRBD1 (6 bases). In germline, CDR1 is MNHEY, CDR2 SVGEGT. The germline V and J ends were trimmed by 4 bases and 9 bases, with 10 bases remaining between them. The CDR3 consists of 12 residues. Here the CDR3 reads CASSSQGTPQHF. The CDR3 coding sequence is TGTGCCAGCAGTTCACAGGGTACGCCCCAGCATTTT.

This clone was seen just once. This chain uses TRBV9 with TRBJ2-3; D is possibly TRBD1 (6 bases). The V end lost 3 bases, the J end lost 1 base, and 15 bases lay between the germline ends. This CDR3 spans 16 amino acids. Germline assignment: CDR1 SGDLS and CDR2 YYNGEE. This CDR3 is CASSDDRNLGTDTQYF. CDR3 coding DNA: TGTGCCAGCAGCGACGACAGGAACCTGGGCACAGATACGCAGTATTTT. The full variable domain, its missing parts supplied by reference TRBV9 and TRBJ2-3, is DSGVTQTPKHLITATGQRVTLRCSPRSGDLSVYWYQQSLDQGLQFLIQYYNGEERAKGNILERFSAQQFPDLHSELNLSSLELGDSALYFCASSDDRNLGTDTQYFGPGTRLTVL.

This sequence joins TRBV11-3 and TRBJ2-7, with D possibly matching TRBD2 (6 bases). The CDR3 runs 14 residues. Germline lookup yields CDR1 SGHNT and CDR2 YENEEA. Trimming left V 3 bases short and J 2 bases short, with 11 bases between. The CDR3 is CASSFPGEPYEQYF. CDR3 DNA: TGTGCCAGCAGCTTTCCGGGAGAGCCCTACGAGCAGTACTTC.

This clone appeared once. The chain uses TRBV19 and TRBJ2-7; 9 nucleotides line up with TRBD1. Per germline, CDR1 LNHDA and CDR2 SQIVND (reference sequence). After removal of 5 bases from V and 6 bases from J, the junction contained 8 bases not matched to a gene. This CDR3 is built from 14 residues. CDR3 nucleotides: TGTGCCAGTAGTGCCGGGACAGGGTCCGGCGAGCAGTACTTC. Translation: CASSAGTGSGEQYF.

This chain links TRBV1 with TRBJ2-7; the table's D call, TRBD2, was not checked against the DNA. TRBV1 is classified as a pseudogene. The CDR3 extends over 14 amino acids. As DNA, the CDR3 is TGCACCAGCAGCCAAAGGAGGGGTAAATACGAGCAGTACTTC. This sequence encodes CTSSQRRGKYEQYF.